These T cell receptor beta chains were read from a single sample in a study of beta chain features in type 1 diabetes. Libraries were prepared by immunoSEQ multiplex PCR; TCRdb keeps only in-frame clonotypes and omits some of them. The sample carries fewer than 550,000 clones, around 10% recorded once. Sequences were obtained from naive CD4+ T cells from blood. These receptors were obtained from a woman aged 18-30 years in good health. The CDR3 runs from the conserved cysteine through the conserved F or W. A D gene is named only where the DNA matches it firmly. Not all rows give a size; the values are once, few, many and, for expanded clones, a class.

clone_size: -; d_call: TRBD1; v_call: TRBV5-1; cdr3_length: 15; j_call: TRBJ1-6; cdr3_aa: CASSTGTAQNSPLHF; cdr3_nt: TGCGCCAGCAGCACGGGGACAGCTCAAAATTCACCCCTCCACTTT
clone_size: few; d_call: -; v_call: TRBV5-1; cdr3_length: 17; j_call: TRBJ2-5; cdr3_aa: CASSLVGNRESQETQYF; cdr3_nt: TGCGCCAGCAGCTTGGTTGGTAATCGGGAGTCGCAAGAGACCCAGTACTTC
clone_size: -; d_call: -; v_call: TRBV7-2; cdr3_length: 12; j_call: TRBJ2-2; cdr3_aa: CASSLILGELFF; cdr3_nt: TGTGCCAGCAGCTTAATCCTCGGGGAGCTGTTTTTT
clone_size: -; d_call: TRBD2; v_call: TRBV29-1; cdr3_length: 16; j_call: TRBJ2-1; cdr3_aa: CSVDRQREGRYNEQFF; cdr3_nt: TGCAGCGTGGACAGACAGCGGGAGGGCCGTTACAATGAGCAGTTCTTC
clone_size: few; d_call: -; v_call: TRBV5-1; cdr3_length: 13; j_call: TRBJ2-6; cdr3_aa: CASTAPGANVLTF; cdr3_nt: TGCGCCAGCACCGCCCCTGGGGCCAACGTCCTGACTTTC
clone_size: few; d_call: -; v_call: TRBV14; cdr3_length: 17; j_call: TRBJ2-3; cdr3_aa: CASSQVHRQLNTDTQYF; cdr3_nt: TGTGCCAGCAGCCAAGTGCACAGGCAGCTAAACACAGATACGCAGTATTTT
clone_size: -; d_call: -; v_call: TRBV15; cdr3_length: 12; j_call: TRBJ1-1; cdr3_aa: CATSRDLSVAFF; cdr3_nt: TGTGCCACCAGCAGAGATCTCTCGGTGGCTTTCTTT
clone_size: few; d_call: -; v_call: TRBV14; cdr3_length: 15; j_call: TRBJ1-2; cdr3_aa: CASSQDWGHNYGYTF; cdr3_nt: TGTGCCAGCAGCCAAGATTGGGGGCACAACTATGGCTACACCTTC
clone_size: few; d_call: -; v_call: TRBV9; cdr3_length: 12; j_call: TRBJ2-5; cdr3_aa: CASSVGQETQYF; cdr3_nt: TGTGCCAGCAGCGTAGGGCAAGAGACCCAGTACTTC
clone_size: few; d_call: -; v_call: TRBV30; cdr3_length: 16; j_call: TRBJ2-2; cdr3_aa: CAWSVLGDGVTGELFF; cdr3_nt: TGTGCCTGGAGTGTACTCGGGGACGGAGTCACCGGGGAGCTGTTTTTT
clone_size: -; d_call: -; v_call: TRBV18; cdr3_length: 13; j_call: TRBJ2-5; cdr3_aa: CASSRGFVETQYF; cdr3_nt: TGTGCCAGCTCCCGGGGTTTTGTGGAGACCCAGTACTTC
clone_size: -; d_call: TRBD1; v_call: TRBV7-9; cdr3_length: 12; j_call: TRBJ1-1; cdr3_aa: CASSPQGAEAFF; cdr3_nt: TGTGCCAGCAGCCCACAGGGGGCTGAAGCTTTCTTT
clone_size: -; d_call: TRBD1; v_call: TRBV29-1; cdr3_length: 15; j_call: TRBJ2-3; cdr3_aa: CSAKGGQGGSDTQYF; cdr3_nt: TGCAGCGCCAAAGGGGGACAGGGTGGTTCAGATACGCAGTATTTT
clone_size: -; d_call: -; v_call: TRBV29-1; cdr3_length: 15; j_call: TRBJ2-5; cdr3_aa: CSGEGAGGRQETQYF; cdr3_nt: TGCAGCGGTGAGGGGGCGGGAGGCCGACAAGAGACCCAGTACTTC
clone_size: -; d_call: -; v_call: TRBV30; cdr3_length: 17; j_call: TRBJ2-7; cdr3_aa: CAWTWGRTKGQSYEQYF; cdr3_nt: TGTGCCTGGACCTGGGGTCGGACAAAAGGTCAATCCTACGAGCAGTACTTC
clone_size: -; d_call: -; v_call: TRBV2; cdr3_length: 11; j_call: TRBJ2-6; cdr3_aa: CASNGANVLTF; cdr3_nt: TGTGCCAGCAACGGGGCCAACGTCCTGACTTTC
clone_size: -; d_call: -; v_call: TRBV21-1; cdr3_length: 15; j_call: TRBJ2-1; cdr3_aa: CASSPGTAYYNEQFF; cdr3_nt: TGTGCCAGCAGCCCCGGGACAGCTTATTACAATGAGCAGTTCTTC
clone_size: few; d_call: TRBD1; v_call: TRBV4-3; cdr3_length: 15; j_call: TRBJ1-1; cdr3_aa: CASSPTGTGGTEAFF; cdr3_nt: TGCGCCAGCAGCCCCACCGGGACAGGGGGGACTGAAGCTTTCTTT
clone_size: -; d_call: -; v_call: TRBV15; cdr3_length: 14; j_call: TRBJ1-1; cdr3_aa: CATSRSRGNTEAFF; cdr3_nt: TGTGCCACCAGCAGGTCCAGGGGGAACACTGAAGCTTTCTTT
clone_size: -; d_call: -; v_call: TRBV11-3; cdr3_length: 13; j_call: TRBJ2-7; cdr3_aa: CASSPGAFQGQYF; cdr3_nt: TGTGCCAGCAGCCCAGGGGCATTTCAGGGGCAGTACTTC
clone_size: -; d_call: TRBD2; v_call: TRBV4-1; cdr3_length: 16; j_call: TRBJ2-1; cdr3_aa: CASSRIGAGGYNEQFF; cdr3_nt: TGCGCCAGCAGCCGAATAGGAGCGGGGGGGTATAATGAGCAGTTCTTC
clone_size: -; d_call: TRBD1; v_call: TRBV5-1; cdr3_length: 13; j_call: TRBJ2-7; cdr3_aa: CASSFNRGYEQYF; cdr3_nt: TGCGCCAGCAGCTTCAACAGGGGCTACGAGCAGTACTTC
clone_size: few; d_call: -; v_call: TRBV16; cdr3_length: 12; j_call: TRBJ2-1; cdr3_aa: CASSHGYNEQFF; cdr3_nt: TGTGCCAGCAGCCACGGGTACAATGAGCAGTTCTTC
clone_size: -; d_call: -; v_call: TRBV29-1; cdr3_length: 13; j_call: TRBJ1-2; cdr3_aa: CSVEIGRAYGYTF; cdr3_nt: TGCAGCGTTGAGATTGGGCGGGCTTATGGCTACACCTTC
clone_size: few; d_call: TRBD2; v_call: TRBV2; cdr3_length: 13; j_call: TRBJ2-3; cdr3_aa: CASRGLASRTQYF; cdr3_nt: TGTGCCAGCAGGGGACTAGCGTCGCGTACGCAGTATTTT
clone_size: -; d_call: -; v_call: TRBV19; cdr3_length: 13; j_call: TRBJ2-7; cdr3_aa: CASGARGAYEQYF; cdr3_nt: TGTGCCAGTGGTGCCAGGGGGGCCTACGAGCAGTACTTC
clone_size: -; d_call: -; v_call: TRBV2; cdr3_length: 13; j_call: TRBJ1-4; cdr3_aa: CASSGAPDEKLFF; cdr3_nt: TGTGCCAGCAGTGGGGCTCCCGATGAAAAACTGTTTTTT
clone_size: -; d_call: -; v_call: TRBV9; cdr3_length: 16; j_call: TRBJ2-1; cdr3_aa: CASSPGHPSGANEQFF; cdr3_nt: TGTGCCAGCAGCCCGGGACACCCCAGCGGGGCCAATGAGCAGTTCTTC
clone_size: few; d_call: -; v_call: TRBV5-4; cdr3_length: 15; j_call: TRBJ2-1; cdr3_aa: CASSLRGGAYNEQFF; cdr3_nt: TGTGCCAGCAGCTTGAGAGGCGGAGCCTACAATGAGCAGTTCTTC
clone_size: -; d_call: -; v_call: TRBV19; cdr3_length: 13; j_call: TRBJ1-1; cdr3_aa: CASSSRMNTEAFF; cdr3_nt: TGTGCCAGTAGTTCGAGAATGAACACTGAAGCTTTCTTT
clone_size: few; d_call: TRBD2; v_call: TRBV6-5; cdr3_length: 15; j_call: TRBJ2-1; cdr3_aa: CASRRTSGKYNEQFF; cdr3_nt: TGTGCCAGCAGGCGGACTAGCGGGAAATACAATGAGCAGTTCTTC
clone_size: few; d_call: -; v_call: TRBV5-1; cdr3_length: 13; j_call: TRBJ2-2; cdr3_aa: CASSFRESGELFF; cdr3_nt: TGCGCCAGCAGCTTTAGGGAATCCGGGGAGCTGTTTTTT
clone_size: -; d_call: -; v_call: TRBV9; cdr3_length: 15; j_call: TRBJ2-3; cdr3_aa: CASSVVGSRTDTQYF; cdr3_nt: TGTGCCAGCAGCGTAGTAGGCAGTCGCACAGATACGCAGTATTTT
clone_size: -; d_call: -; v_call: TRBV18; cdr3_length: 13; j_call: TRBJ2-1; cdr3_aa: CASSPSGGGGPFF; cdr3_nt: TGTGCCAGCTCACCCTCTGGAGGGGGCGGCCCGTTCTTC
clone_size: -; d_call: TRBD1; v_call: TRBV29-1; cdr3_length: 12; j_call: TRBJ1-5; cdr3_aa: CSVLTGGEPQHF; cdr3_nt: TGCAGCGTTCTCACAGGGGGGGAGCCCCAGCATTTT
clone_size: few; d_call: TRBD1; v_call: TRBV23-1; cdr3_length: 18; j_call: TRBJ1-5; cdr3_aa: CASSQPGQGGNSNQPQHF; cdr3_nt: TGCGCCAGCAGTCAACCCGGACAGGGCGGCAATAGCAATCAGCCCCAGCATTTT
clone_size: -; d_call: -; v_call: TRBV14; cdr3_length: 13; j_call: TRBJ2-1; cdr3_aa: CASSQDWSANKVF; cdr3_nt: TGTGCCAGCAGCCAAGATTGGTCGGCAAATAAGGTCTTC
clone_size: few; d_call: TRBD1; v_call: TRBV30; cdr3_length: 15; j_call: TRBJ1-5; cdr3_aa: CAWSMGQNSNQPQHF; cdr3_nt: TGTGCCTGGAGCATGGGACAGAATAGCAATCAGCCCCAGCATTTT